This entry describes one T cell receptor (beta chain). The germline V gene encodes CDR1 PRHDT and CDR2 FYEKMQ (reference sequence). Trimming pared 5 bases from V and 0 bases from J, leaving 8 bases between. The CDR3 has 13 amino acids. The sample belongs to a study of technical replicates of blood from several donors. The protocol was immunoSEQ multiplex PCR, while the TCRdb copy is restricted to in-frame clones and leaves out a portion. In the table there are tens of thousands of clones, around 92% of which are singletons. The specimen sequenced was T cells isolated from PBMCs. The sequence derives from a human donor in good health. The chain uses TRBV13 and TRBJ2-7, with D uncertain. The DNA for the CDR3 is TGTGCCAGCAGCCAAACAGTCTCCTACGAGCAGTACTTC. Its protein product is CASSQTVSYEQYF.